The entry below gives a single T cell receptor (beta chain) sequence along with its context. What it recognizes is unknown. This entry comes from a study of cytomegalovirus exposure and HLA in healthy donors. General study results and limits: Later work found most CMV-associated TCR beta chains apparently HLA-restricted. Later analysis demonstrated an association between a missense DCLRE1C variant and TCR beta V- and J-gene trimming.

In the PCR, 60 Vbeta and 13 Jbeta primers were used. TCRdb's table, derived via immunoSEQ multiplex PCR, lists solely in-frame clones and lacks some. The sample holds about 76,000 clones, 73% seen once. Trimming shortened V by 2 bases and J by 7 bases, and 16 bases separated the two germline ends. CDR1 is SGHRS, CDR2 YFSETQ, per germline. This CDR3 comprises 14 residues. While unrecorded immune exposures were likely, the donors were nominally healthy when sampled. Sequencing input: PBMCs. The chain joins TRBV5-1 to TRBJ2-7; tentatively, D is TRBD2 (6 bases). The sequence came from a woman aged 40 to 50 in good health and CMV-seropositive. The CDR3 coding sequence is TGCGCCAGCAGCTTATATGCGGGGTTGGGGGAGCAGTACTTC. Translation gives CASSLYAGLGEQYF.